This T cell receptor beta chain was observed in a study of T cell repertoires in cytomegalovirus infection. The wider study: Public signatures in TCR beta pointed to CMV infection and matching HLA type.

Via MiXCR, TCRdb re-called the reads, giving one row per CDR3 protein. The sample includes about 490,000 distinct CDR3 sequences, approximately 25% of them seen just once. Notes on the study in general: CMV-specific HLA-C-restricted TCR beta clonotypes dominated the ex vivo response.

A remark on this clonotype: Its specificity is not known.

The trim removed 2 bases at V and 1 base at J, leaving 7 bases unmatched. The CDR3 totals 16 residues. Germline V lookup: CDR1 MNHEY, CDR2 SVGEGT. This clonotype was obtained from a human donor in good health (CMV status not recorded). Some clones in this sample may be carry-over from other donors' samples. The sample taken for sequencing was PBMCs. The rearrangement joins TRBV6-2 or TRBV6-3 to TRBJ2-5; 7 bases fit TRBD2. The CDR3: CASSYPLASGQETQYF. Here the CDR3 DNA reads TGTGCCAGCAGTTACCCCTTGGCTAGCGGCCAAGAGACCCAGTACTTC.